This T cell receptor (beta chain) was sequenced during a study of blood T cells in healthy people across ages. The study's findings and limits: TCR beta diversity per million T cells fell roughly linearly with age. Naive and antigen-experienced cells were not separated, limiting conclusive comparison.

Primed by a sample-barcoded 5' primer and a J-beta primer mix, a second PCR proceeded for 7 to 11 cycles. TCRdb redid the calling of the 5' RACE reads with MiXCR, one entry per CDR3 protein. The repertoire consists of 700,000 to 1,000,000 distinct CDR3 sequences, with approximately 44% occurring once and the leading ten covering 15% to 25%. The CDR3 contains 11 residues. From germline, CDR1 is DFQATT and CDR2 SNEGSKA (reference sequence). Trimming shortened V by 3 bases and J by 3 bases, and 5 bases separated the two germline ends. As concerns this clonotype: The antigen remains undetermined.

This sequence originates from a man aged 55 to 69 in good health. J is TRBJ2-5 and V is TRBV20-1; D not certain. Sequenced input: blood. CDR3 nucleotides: TGCAGTGCTAGTCGGAAAGAGACCCAGTACTTC. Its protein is CSASRKETQYF.